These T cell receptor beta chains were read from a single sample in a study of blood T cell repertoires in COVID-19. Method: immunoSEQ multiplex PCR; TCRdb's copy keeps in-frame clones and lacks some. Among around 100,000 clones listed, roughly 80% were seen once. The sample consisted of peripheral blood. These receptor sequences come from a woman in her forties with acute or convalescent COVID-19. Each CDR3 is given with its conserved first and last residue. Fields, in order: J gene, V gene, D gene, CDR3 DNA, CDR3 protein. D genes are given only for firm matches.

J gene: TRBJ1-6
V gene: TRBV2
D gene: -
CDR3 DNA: TGTGCCAGCAGGACCCAAGGACAGTCTAATTCACCCCTCCACTTT
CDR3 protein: CASRTQGQSNSPLHF

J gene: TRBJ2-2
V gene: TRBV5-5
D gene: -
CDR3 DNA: TGTGCCAGCACCTTCCGGGGAACCGGGGAGCTGTTTTTT
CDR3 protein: CASTFRGTGELFF

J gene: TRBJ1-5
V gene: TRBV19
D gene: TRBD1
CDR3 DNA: TGTGCCAGTAGGGCGGACAGGGGGCGTAATCAGCCCCAGCATTTT
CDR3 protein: CASRADRGRNQPQHF

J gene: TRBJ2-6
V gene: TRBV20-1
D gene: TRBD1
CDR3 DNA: TGCAGTGCTAGTACGGGACAGGGGGCCAACGTCCTGACTTTC
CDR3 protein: CSASTGQGANVLTF

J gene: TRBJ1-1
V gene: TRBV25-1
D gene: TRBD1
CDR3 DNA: TGTGCCAGCAGAGAGACAGGGGGCACGGCTGAAGCTTTCTTT
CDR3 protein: CASRETGGTAEAFF

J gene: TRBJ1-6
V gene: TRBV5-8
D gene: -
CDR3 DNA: TGTGCCAGCAGCTGGGGGGGTTTGGCTTCACCCCTCCACTTT
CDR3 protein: CASSWGGLASPLHF

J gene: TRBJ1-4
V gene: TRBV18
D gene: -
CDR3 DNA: TGTGCCAGCTCACCGAGGAGGCCAGTTGCAACTAATGAAAAACTGTTTTTT
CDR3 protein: CASSPRRPVATNEKLFF

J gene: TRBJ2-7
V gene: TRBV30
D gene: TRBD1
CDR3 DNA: TGTGCCTGGAGGGCACGACAGGGGGGTGCCTACGAGCAGTACTTC
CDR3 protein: CAWRARQGGAYEQYF

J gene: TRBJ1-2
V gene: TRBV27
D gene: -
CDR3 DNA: TGTGCCAGCAGTTTATTAGGCGGCGATTACTATGGCTACACCTTC
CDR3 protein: CASSLLGGDYYGYTF

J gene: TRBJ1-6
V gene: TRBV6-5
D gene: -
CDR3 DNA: TGTGCCAGCAGTTACACGGGGCCGGGGGATTCACCCCTCCACTTT
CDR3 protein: CASSYTGPGDSPLHF

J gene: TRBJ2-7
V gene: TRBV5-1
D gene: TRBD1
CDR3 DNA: TGCGCCAGCAGGCTCGGGACAGGGACTACCTACGAGCAGTACTTC
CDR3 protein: CASRLGTGTTYEQYF